Presented here are 2 T cell receptor beta chains from one specimen sequenced in a study of cytomegalovirus exposure and HLA in healthy donors. The repertoire was sequenced with immunoSEQ multiplex PCR; TCRdb's copy has only in-frame clones and lacks some. The sample contains around 140,000 clones, 94% of which appear only once. The source material was PBMCs. These receptors all come from a young man in good health and CMV-seropositive.

This rearrangement joins TRBV6-4 to TRBJ2-1, with TRBD2 identical over 8 bases. CDR1 and CDR2 from the germline V gene are MRHNA and SNTAGT. The V gene end was trimmed by 6 bases and the J gene end by 8 bases; junction bases not matched to a gene: 6. This CDR3 is built from 13 residues. The DNA for the CDR3 is TGTGCCAGCAGCCGGGAGGGAGGCGATGAGCAGTTCTTC. Its translation: CASSREGGDEQFF.

This chain connects TRBV4-1 to TRBJ2-7; a possible D gene is TRBD1 (6 bases). This CDR3 spans 15 amino acids. Germline V CDR1 and CDR2: MGHRA, YSYEKL. Trimming removed 0 bases from V and 1 base from J, with 10 bases in between. The chain's CDR3 is CASSQEGAASYEQYF. The CDR3 bases are TGCGCCAGCAGCCAAGAGGGGGCGGCTTCCTACGAGCAGTACTTC.